This T cell receptor beta chain came from a study of identical twins. General study results and limits: The authors drew conclusions from cross-sectional statistical analysis rather than following the same donors.

MiXCR, applied by TCRdb to the 5' RACE reads, yields one record per CDR3 protein. Of approximately 700,000 distinct CDR3 sequences in the sample, 6% to 6.5% were seen once. V lost 2 bases and J lost 7, with 19 bases in between. Germline V CDR1 and CDR2: SGHVS, FNYEAQ. CDR3 length: 16 residues. This clonotype was counted only a few times. Its antigen is unidentified. The TCR was taken from a man between 18 and 35 years old in good health. What was sequenced was naive T cells sorted from blood. The V gene is TRBV7-6, the J gene TRBJ2-3, with D possibly matching TRBD2 (6 bases). The CDR3 is CASSLYSGRERNTQYF. DNA for the CDR3: TGTGCCAGCAGCTTATATTCCGGGAGAGAGCGAAATACGCAGTATTTT.